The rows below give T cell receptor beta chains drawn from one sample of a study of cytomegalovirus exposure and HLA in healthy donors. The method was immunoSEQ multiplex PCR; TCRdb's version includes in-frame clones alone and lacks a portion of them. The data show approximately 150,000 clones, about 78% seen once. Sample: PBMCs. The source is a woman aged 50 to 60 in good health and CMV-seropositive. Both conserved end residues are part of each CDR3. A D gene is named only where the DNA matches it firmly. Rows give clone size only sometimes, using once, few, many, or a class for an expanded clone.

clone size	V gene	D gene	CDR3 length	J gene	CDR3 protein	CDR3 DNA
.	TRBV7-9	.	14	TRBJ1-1	CASSFLERNTEAFF	TGTGCCAGCAGCTTTCTGGAGAGGAACACTGAAGCTTTCTTT
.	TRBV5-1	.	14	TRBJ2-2	CASSFPSGAGELFF	TGCGCCAGCAGCTTCCCGTCCGGGGCCGGGGAGCTGTTTTTT
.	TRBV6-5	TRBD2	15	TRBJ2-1	CASSSSGGDYNEQFF	TGTGCCAGCAGTTCAAGCGGGGGGGACTACAATGAGCAGTTCTTC
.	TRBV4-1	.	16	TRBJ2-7	CASSQDGRPRGNEQYF	TGCGCCAGCAGCCAAGATGGCCGCCCTAGGGGTAACGAGCAGTACTTC
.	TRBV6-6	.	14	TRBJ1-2	CASSPRMANYGYTF	TGTGCCAGCAGCCCCAGGATGGCTAACTATGGCTACACCTTC
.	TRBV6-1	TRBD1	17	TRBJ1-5	CASSESGDRGLRQPQHF	TGTGCCAGCAGTGAATCCGGGGACAGGGGGCTGCGGCAGCCCCAGCATTTT
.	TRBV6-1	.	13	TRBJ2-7	CASSGSGSYEQYF	TGTGCCAGCAGTGGTAGCGGTTCCTACGAGCAGTACTTC
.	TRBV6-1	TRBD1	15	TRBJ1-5	CASSALTGEGQPQHF	TGTGCCAGCAGTGCCCTGACAGGGGAAGGACAGCCCCAGCATTTT
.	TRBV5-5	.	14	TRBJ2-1	CASSDRSSYNEQFF	TGTGCCAGCAGCGACAGGAGCTCCTACAATGAGCAGTTCTTC
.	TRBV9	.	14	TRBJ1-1	CASSVGQVGTEAFF	TGTGCCAGCAGCGTAGGGCAGGTCGGCACTGAAGCTTTCTTT
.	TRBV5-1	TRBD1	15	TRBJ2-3	CASSFGQGVTDTQYF	TGCGCCAGCAGCTTTGGACAGGGGGTGACAGATACGCAGTATTTT
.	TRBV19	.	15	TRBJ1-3	CASSSTVRPGNTIYF	TGTGCCAGTAGCTCTACGGTGCGCCCTGGAAACACCATATATTTT
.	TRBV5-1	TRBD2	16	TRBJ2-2	CASSWGTSGVSGELFF	TGCGCCAGCAGCTGGGGGACTAGCGGGGTATCCGGGGAGCTGTTTTTT
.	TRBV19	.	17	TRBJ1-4	CASSIGGHSGYNEKLFF	TGTGCCAGTAGTATAGGGGGGCACAGTGGATATAACGAAAAACTGTTTTTT
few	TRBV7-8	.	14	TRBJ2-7	CASSLSLQIYEQYF	TGTGCCAGCAGCTTATCTCTACAGATCTACGAGCAGTACTTC
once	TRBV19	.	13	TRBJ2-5	CASTQRAGETQYF	TGTGCCAGTACCCAGAGGGCTGGAGAGACCCAGTACTTC
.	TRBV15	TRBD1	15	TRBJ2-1	CATSRTRDRNNEQFF	TGTGCCACCAGTAGGACCCGGGACAGAAACAATGAGCAGTTCTTC
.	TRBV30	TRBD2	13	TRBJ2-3	CAWTRDYQDTQYF	TGTGCCTGGACTCGGGACTATCAAGATACGCAGTATTTT
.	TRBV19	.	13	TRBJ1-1	CASSDRRRTEAFF	TGTGCCAGTAGTGACAGGCGGAGGACTGAAGCTTTCTTT
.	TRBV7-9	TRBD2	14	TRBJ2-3	CASSLGTTTDTQYF	TGTGCCAGCAGCTTGGGGACTACCACAGATACGCAGTATTTT